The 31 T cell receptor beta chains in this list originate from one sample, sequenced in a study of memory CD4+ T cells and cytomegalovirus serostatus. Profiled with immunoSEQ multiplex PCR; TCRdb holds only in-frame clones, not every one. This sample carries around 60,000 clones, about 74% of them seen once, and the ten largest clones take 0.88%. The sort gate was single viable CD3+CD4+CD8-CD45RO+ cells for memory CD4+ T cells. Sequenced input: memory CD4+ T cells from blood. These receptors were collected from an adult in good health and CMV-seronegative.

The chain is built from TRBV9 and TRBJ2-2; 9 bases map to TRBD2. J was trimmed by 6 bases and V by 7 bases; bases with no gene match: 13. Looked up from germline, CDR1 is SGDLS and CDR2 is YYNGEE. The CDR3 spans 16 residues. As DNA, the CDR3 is TGTGCCAGCCGCCCAGGGGCGGGAGGGCGGTCCGGGGAGCTGTTTTTT. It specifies CASRPGAGGRSGELFF. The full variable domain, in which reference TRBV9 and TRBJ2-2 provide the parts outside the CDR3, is DSGVTQTPKHLITATGQRVTLRCSPRSGDLSVYWYQQSLDQGLQFLIQYYNGEERAKGNILERFSAQQFPDLHSELNLSSLELGDSALYFCASRPGAGGRSGELFFGEGSRLTVL.

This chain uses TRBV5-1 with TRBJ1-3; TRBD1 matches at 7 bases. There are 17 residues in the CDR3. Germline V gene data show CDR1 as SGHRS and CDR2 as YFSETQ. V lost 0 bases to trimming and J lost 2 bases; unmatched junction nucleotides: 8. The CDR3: CASSLDPTTGAGNTIYF. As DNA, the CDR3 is TGCGCCAGCAGCTTGGACCCCACAACAGGGGCTGGAAACACCATATATTTT.

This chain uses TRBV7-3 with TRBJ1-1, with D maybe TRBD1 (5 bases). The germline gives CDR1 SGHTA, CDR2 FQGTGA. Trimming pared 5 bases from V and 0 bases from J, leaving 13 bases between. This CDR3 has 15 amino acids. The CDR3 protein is CASSLGGGMNTEAFF. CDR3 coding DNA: TGTGCCAGCAGCCTCGGGGGAGGGATGAACACTGAAGCTTTCTTT.

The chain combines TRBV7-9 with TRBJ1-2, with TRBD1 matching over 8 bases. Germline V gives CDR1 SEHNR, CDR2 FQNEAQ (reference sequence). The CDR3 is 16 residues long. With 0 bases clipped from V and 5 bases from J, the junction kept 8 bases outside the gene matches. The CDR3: CASSLAGRGQEYGYTF. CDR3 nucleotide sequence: TGTGCCAGCAGCTTAGCGGGGAGGGGACAGGAATATGGCTACACCTTC.

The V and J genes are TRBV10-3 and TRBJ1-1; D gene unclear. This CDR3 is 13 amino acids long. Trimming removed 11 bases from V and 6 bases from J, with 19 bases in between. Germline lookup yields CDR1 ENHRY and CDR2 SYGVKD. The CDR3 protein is CASQLGSLSEAFF. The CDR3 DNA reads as TGTGCCTCCCAGCTCGGCAGTCTATCTGAAGCTTTCTTT.

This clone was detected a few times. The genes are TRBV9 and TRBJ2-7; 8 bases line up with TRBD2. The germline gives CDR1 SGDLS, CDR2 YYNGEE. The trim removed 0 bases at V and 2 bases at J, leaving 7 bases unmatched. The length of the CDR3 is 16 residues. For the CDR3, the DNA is TGTGCCAGCAGCGTAGACGGCGGGAGGAACACCTACGAGCAGTACTTC. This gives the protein CASSVDGGRNTYEQYF.

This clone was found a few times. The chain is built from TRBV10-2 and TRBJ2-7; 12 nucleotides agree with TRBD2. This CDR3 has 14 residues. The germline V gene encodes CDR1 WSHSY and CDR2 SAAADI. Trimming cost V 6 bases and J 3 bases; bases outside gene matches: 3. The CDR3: CASRPTSGSYEQYF. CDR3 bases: TGCGCCAGCAGACCGACTAGCGGGAGCTACGAGCAGTACTTC.

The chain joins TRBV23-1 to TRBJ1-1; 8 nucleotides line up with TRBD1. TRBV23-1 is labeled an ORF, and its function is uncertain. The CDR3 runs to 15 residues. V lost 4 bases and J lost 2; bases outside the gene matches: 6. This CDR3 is CASSRGQGPNTEAFF. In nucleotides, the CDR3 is TGCGCCAGCAGTCGAGGACAGGGCCCTAACACTGAAGCTTTCTTT.

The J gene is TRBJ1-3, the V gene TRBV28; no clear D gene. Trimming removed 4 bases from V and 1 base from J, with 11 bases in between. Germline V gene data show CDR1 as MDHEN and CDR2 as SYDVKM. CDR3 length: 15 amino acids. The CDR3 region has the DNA TGTGCCAGCAGTTCCTATGTGGGATCTGGAAACACCATATATTTT. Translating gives CASSSYVGSGNTIYF.

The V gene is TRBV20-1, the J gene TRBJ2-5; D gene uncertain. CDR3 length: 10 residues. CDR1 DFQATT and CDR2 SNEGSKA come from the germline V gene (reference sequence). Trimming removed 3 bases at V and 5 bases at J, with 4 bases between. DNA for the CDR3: TGCAGTGCTAGCGGGGAGACCCAGTACTTC. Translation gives CSASGETQYF.

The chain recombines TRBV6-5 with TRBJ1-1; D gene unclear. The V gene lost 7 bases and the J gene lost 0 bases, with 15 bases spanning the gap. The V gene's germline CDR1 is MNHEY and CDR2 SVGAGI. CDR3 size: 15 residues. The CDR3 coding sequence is TGTGCCAGCACTCTCGGCGGCAACATGAACACTGAAGCTTTCTTT. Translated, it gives CASTLGGNMNTEAFF.

The CDR3 nucleotides read TGCGCCAGCAGCTTGGGACAGGGGCTATACAATGAGCAGTTCTTC. As protein: CASSLGQGLYNEQFF. The chain has TRBV5-1 and TRBJ2-1; 8 positions agree with TRBD1. CDR1 is SGHRS and CDR2 is YFSETQ in the germline V gene. V lost 0 bases and J lost 4; bases outside the gene matches: 3. The CDR3 is made up of 15 amino acids.

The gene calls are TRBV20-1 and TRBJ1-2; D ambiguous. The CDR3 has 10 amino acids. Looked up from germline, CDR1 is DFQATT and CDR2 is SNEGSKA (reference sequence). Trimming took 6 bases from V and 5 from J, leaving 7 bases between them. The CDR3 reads CSAAAYGYTF. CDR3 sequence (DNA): TGCAGTGCCGCGGCTTATGGCTACACCTTC.

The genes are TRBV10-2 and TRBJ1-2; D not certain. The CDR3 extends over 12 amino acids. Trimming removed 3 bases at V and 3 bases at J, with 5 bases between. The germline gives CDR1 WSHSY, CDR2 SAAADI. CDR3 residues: CASSDGYYGYTF. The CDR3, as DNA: TGCGCCAGCAGTGACGGATACTATGGCTACACCTTC.

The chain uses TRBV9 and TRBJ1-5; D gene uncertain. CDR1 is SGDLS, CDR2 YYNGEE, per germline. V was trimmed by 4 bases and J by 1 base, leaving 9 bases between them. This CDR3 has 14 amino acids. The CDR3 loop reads CASSKGLSNQPQHF. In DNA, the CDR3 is TGTGCCAGCAGCAAGGGTTTAAGCAATCAGCCCCAGCATTTT.

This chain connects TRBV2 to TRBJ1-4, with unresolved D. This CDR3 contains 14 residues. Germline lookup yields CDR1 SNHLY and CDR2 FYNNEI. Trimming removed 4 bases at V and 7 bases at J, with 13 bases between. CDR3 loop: CASSVLPRGEKLFF. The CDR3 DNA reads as TGTGCCAGCAGTGTCTTGCCCCGGGGTGAAAAACTGTTTTTT.

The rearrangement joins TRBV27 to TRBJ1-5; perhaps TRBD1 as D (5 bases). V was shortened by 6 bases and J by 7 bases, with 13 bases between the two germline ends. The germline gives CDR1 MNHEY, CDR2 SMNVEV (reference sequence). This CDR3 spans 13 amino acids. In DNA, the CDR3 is TGTGCCAGCAGCCGGGTTGGGGGACAGCCCCAGCATTTT. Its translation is CASSRVGGQPQHF.

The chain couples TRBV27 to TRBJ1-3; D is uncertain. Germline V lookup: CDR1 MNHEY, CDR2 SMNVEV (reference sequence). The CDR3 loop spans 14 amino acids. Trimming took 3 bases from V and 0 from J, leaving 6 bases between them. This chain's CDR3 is CASSFAASGNTIYF. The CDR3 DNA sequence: TGTGCCAGCAGTTTCGCAGCCTCTGGAAACACCATATATTTT.

The CDR3: CASSSYVSEQFF. DNA of the CDR3: TGTGCCAGCAGCTCCTATGTTAGTGAGCAGTTCTTC. The chain has TRBV27 and TRBJ2-1; D gene uncertain. CDR1 is MNHEY and CDR2 is SMNVEV in the germline V gene (reference sequence). There are 12 residues in the CDR3. V lost 6 bases, J lost 9 bases, and 12 bases lay in between.

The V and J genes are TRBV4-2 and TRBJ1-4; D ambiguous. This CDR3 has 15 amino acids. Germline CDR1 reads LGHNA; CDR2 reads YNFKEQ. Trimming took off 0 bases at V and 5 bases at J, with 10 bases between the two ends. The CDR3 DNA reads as TGTGCCAGCAGCCAAGAGGGTTCTGGGAATGAAAAACTGTTTTTT. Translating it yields CASSQEGSGNEKLFF.

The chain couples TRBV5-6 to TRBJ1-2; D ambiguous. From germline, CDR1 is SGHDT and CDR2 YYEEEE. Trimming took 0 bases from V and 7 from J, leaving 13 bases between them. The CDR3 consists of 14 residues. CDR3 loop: CASSLGYNFGGYTF. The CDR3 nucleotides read TGTGCCAGCAGCTTGGGGTACAATTTTGGTGGCTACACCTTC.

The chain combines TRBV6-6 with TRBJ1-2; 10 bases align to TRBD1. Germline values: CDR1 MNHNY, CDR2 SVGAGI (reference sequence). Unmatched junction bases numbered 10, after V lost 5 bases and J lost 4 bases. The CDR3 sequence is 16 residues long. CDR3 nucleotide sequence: TGTGCCAGCAGTCCCTGGGACAGGGGATACGGCTATGGCTACACCTTC. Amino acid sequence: CASSPWDRGYGYGYTF.

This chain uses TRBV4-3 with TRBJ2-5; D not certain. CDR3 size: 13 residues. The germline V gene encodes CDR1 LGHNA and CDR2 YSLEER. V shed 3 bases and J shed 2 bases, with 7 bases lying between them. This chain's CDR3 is CASSHGEQETQYF. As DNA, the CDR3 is TGCGCCAGCAGCCATGGGGAACAAGAGACCCAGTACTTC.

The CDR3 loop is CASSVGQMNTEAFF. The CDR3 nucleotides are TGTGCCAGCAGTGTGGGACAGATGAACACTGAAGCTTTCTTT. The chain joins TRBV2 to TRBJ1-1; 7 nucleotides align to TRBD1. The CDR3 runs 14 residues. V lost 4 bases, J lost 0 bases, and 2 bases stayed unmatched. From germline, CDR1 is SNHLY and CDR2 FYNNEI.

This chain's CDR3 is CASSLTENEQYF. Written as DNA, the CDR3 is TGTGCCAGCAGTCTCACGGAGAACGAGCAGTACTTC. The genes are TRBV6-1 and TRBJ2-7; no reliable D call. The CDR3 has 12 residues. Trimming pared 5 bases from V and 5 bases from J, leaving 10 bases between. Looked up from germline, CDR1 is MNHNS and CDR2 is SASEGT.

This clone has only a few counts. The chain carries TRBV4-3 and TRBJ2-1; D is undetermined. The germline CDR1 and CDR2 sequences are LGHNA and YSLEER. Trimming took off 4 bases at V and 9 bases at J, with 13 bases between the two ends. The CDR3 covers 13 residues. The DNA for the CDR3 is TGCGCCAGCAGCCGTCAGATCGAAAGTGAGCAGTTCTTC. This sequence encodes CASSRQIESEQFF.

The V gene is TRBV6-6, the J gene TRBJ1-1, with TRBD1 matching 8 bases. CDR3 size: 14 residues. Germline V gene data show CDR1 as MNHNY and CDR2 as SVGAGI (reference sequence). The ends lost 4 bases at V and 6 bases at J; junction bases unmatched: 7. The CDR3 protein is CASSSSDRAPEAFF. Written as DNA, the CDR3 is TGTGCCAGCAGTTCATCGGACAGGGCCCCTGAAGCTTTCTTT.

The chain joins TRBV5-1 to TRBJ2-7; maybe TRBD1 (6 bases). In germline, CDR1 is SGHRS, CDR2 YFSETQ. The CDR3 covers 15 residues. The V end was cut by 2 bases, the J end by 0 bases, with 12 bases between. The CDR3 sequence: CASSLTGLLSYEQYF. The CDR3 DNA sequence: TGCGCCAGCAGCTTAACAGGGTTACTCTCCTACGAGCAGTACTTC.

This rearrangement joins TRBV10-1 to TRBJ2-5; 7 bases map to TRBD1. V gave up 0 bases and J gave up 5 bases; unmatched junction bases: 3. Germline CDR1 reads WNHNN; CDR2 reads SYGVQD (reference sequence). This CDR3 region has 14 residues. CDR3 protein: CASSESGGSETQYF. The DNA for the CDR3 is TGCGCCAGCAGTGAGTCAGGGGGCTCGGAGACCCAGTACTTC.

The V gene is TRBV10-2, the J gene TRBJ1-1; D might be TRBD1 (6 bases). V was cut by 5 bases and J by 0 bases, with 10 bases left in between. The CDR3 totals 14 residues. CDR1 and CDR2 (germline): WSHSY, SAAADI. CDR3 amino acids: CASSWQGLNTEAFF. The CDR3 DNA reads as TGCGCCAGCAGTTGGCAGGGGCTGAACACTGAAGCTTTCTTT.

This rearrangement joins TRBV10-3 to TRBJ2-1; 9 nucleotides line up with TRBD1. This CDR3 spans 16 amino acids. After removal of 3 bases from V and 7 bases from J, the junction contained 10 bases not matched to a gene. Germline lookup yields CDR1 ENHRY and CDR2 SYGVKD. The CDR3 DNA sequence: TGTGCCATCAGTGACCCGCATGGACAGGGGATGAATGAGCAGTTCTTC. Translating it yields CAISDPHGQGMNEQFF.